This T cell receptor beta chain was sequenced during a study of monozygotic twins with inflammatory bowel disease. Every sample had its cDNA made across eight separate reactions. PCR of TCRalpha and TCRbeta cDNA was nested, with two rounds of roughly 16 and 10 cycles. Following a re-call of the 5' RACE reads, TCRdb has one entry per CDR3 protein and lacks DNA. This sample contains 300,000 to 400,000 distinct CDR3 sequences. CDR1 is SQVTM, CDR2 ANQGSEA, per germline. The CDR3 has 13 residues. Researchers collected approximately 2.5 ml of blood per donor. The chain links TRBV29-1 to TRBJ1-5; TCRdb outputs TRBD1, but without DNA this stays unchecked. Source material: blood. The clonotype was recovered from a human donor with ulcerative colitis or Crohn's disease, or a healthy co-twin of an affected twin (not recorded which). CDR3: CSVRDRGNQPQHF.